This T cell receptor beta chain originates from a study of cytomegalovirus exposure and HLA in healthy donors. Study results and limitations: The number of N-insertions in an Asian-associated ancestry cluster was reportedly below the roughly 670-donor mean in a later analysis. A prior analysis recorded that most TCR beta V segments were productive about 87% or about 30% of the time. As a later analysis revealed, most CMV-associated TCR beta chains appeared HLA-restricted.

Of note for this clone: Its antigen is unknown. Other DNA sequences in this sample translate to the same CDR3.

CDR1 is SGHVS, CDR2 FNYEAQ, per germline. The CDR3 length is 20 residues. V was pared by 0 bases and J by 0 bases, with 11 bases of the junction left unmatched. A multiplex PCR was run with 60 Vbeta primers and 13 Jbeta primers. Using immunoSEQ multiplex PCR, the repertoire was profiled, and TCRdb retains in-frame clones only, with some absent. The data show about 130,000 clones, about 79% seen once. Source material: PBMCs. The V and J genes are TRBV7-6 and TRBJ1-4; 9 nucleotides align to TRBD1. The sequence was obtained from a man over 45 in good health and CMV-seronegative. CDR3 DNA: TGTGCCAGCAGCTTAGCTCCGGGACAGGGCTTAAAAGCAACTAATGAAAAACTGTTTTTT. Its translation is CASSLAPGQGLKATNEKLFF.